The present TCR beta chain was sequenced within a study of beta chain features in type 1 diabetes. The trim removed 3 bases at V and 5 bases at J, leaving 4 bases unmatched. There are 14 residues in the CDR3. CDR1 is SGHTA and CDR2 is FQGNSA in the germline V gene. Notes on the study in general: TCRB CDR3s were moderately but significantly shorter in Type 1 diabetes patients in all four CD4+ subsets.

As every portion of the isolated RNA was reverse transcribed, the sequencing read expressed TCRB transcripts. Profiling relied on immunoSEQ multiplex PCR, and the TCRdb table lists in-frame clones only, not all of them. The sample records almost 350,000 clones, approximately 9.7% being singletons. This clone was detected a few times. Its specificity is not known. Other DNA sequences in the same sample also yield this CDR3. The sequence was obtained from a man aged 30 to 45 with type 1 diabetes. The V gene is TRBV7-2, the J gene TRBJ2-5, with 9 bases aligning to TRBD2. Sequenced input: central memory CD4+ T cells from blood. CDR3 in amino acids: CASSFSGGWETQYF. In nucleotides, the CDR3 is TGTGCCAGCAGCTTTAGCGGGGGATGGGAGACCCAGTACTTC.